One and the same sample provided the 15 T cell receptor beta chains below, sequenced in a study of blood T cell repertoires in COVID-19. Sequencing used immunoSEQ multiplex PCR; TCRdb keeps in-frame clones, though not all of them. The sample lists about 73,000 clones; 73% were seen once. Sample: peripheral blood. These receptors originate from a man in his 60s with acute or convalescent COVID-19.

The V and J genes are TRBV5-4 and TRBJ2-1; 7 bases map to TRBD1. The CDR3 runs to 20 residues. Germline CDR1 reads SGHNT; CDR2 reads YYREEE (reference sequence). V dropped 3 bases and J dropped 13; count of bases not matched to a gene: 31. As DNA, the CDR3 is TGTGCCAGCAGCTCTATACTCCGGGACAGCGTGTCTGGTTGGGGCGCTAAACAGTTCTTC. This encodes CASSSILRDSVSGWGAKQFF.

The chain employs TRBV28 and TRBJ1-4; no reliable D call. V lost 6 bases and J 0 bases, leaving 8 bases between the germline ends. CDR1 is MDHEN, CDR2 SYDVKM, per germline. The CDR3 is 14 amino acids. The DNA of the CDR3 is TGTGCCAGCAGACGGAGTACAACTAATGAAAAACTGTTTTTT. Encoded protein: CASRRSTTNEKLFF.

The V call is TRBV5-4, the J call TRBJ1-5, with 9 bases matching TRBD1. Germline V lookup: CDR1 SGHNT, CDR2 YYREEE (reference sequence). J lost 1 base, V lost 4 bases, and 3 bases had no gene match. The CDR3 is 15 amino acids. CDR3 bases: TGTGCCAGCAGCCTCGGGACAGGGAGCAATCAGCCCCAGCATTTT. Protein: CASSLGTGSNQPQHF.

A few counts support this clone. The rearrangement uses TRBV7-9 and TRBJ2-2, with D unresolved. CDR1 is SEHNR, CDR2 FQNEAQ, per germline (reference sequence). The CDR3 is 17 amino acids. Trimming took 4 bases from V and 2 from J, leaving 17 bases between them. The CDR3 coding sequence is TGTGCCAGCAGCTCCGCCGCTACCCTAGTAAACACCGGGGAGCTGTTTTTT. Its translation is CASSSAATLVNTGELFF.

The J gene is TRBJ2-2, the V gene TRBV18, with D possibly TRBD1 on 6 matching bases. Trimming took 5 bases from V and 2 from J, leaving 9 bases between them. The CDR3 covers 14 residues. Germline V gives CDR1 KGHSH, CDR2 LQKENI. The CDR3 loop is CASSADRNTGELFF. The CDR3 nucleotides read TGTGCCAGCTCAGCGGACAGAAACACCGGGGAGCTGTTTTTT.

V is TRBV20-1 and J is TRBJ2-7, with TRBD2 matching 10 bases. There are 16 residues in the CDR3. The V gene end was trimmed by 3 bases and the J gene end by 0 bases; junction bases not matched to a gene: 8. CDR1 and CDR2 (germline): DFQATT, SNEGSKA (reference sequence). The CDR3 DNA reads TGCAGTGCTAGTCCTAGCGGGGGCCGGAGCTCCTACGAGCAGTACGTC. This codes for CSASPSGGRSSYEQYV.

The sample holds a few counts of this clone. This chain joins TRBV28 and TRBJ2-1; D may be TRBD2 (5 bases). The CDR3 consists of 13 residues. V shed 4 bases and J shed 8 bases, with 12 bases lying between them. From germline, CDR1 is MDHEN and CDR2 SYDVKM. The CDR3 is CASSSWAGDEQFF. CDR3 bases: TGTGCCAGCAGTTCTTGGGCCGGGGATGAGCAGTTCTTC.

The chain employs TRBV12-3 or TRBV12-4 and TRBJ1-2, with D unclear. CDR3 length equals 13 residues. Trimming stripped 6 bases from V and 6 bases from J, with 14 bases between. CDR3 residues: CASSRGTGNGYTF. Written as DNA, the CDR3 is TGTGCCAGCAGCCGGGGTACCGGGAATGGCTACACCTTC.

The genes are TRBV23-1 and TRBJ1-2, with 8 bases that match TRBD1. TRBV23-1 is identified as an open reading frame with a role that is uncertain. The J segment lost 4 bases and the V segment lost 2 bases, leaving 12 bases of the junction unmatched. The CDR3 consists of 17 residues. As DNA, the CDR3 is TGCGCCAGCAGTCAACCTACAAGACAGGGGACGAGCTATGGCTACACCTTC. Amino acids: CASSQPTRQGTSYGYTF.

The chain has TRBV10-3 and TRBJ1-3, with D uncertain. Per germline, CDR1 ENHRY and CDR2 SYGVKD. V lost 0 bases and J 0 bases, leaving 6 bases between the germline ends. CDR3 size: 15 residues. Written as DNA, the CDR3 is TGTGCCATCAGTGAGTCGAGGGACTCTGGAAACACCATATATTTT. Translating gives CAISESRDSGNTIYF.

The rearrangement uses TRBV19 and TRBJ1-2; 8 bases agree with TRBD1. The CDR3 is made up of 16 amino acids. V lost 0 bases, J lost 4 bases, and 7 bases stayed unmatched. Germline V gene data show CDR1 as LNHDA and CDR2 as SQIVND (reference sequence). The CDR3 region has the DNA TGTGCCAGTAGTATAGATCTTTGGACAGGGATCTATGGCTACACCTTC. It is translated as CASSIDLWTGIYGYTF.

This rearrangement joins TRBV28 to TRBJ2-2; D unresolved. CDR1 is MDHEN, CDR2 SYDVKM, per germline. V gave up 1 base and J gave up 2 bases, with 8 bases separating them. The CDR3 extends over 15 amino acids. CDR3 sequence (DNA): TGTGCCAGCAGTTTATTGCAGGAAAACACCGGGGAGCTGTTTTTT. Amino acid sequence: CASSLLQENTGELFF. Looking up the rest from reference TRBV28 and TRBJ2-2 gives the full variable domain: DVKVTQSSRYLVKRTGEKVFLECVQDMDHENMFWYRQDPGLGLRLIYFSYDVKMKEKGDIPEGYSVSREKKERFSLILESASTNQTSMYLCASSLLQENTGELFFGEGSRLTVL.

This chain links TRBV10-1 with TRBJ2-7; 9 bases are a match to TRBD1. Per the germline V gene, CDR1 is WNHNN and CDR2 is SYGVQD (reference sequence). The CDR3 loop spans 15 amino acids. V trimming: 8 bases; J trimming: 9 bases; junction bases outside the gene matches: 17. The CDR3 loop is CASRDRELITLAQYF. DNA for the CDR3: TGCGCCAGCCGGGACAGGGAACTGATTACTTTGGCGCAGTACTTC.

The chain combines TRBV30 with TRBJ1-1, with TRBD1 as a possible D gene (5 bases). This CDR3 has 14 residues. V was trimmed by 2 bases and J by 2 bases, leaving 12 bases between them. Germline V CDR1 and CDR2: GTSNPN, SVGIG (reference sequence). The CDR3 loop is CAWSRTGLNTEAFF. The CDR3 DNA reads as TGTGCCTGGAGTCGAACAGGACTAAACACTGAAGCTTTCTTT.

The chain has TRBV24-1 and TRBJ2-1; D unclear. Trimming pared 4 bases from V and 7 bases from J, leaving 19 bases between. Germline CDR1 is KGHDR and CDR2 is SFDVKD. CDR3 size: 16 residues. CDR3 DNA: TGTGCCACCAGTGACAACATAGCCCGAAGTAGGAATGAGCAGTTCTTC. Translating it yields CATSDNIARSRNEQFF.